Below, one TCR beta chain is given with its context. Its antigen is unidentified. A universal primer site was added by template switching, and unique molecular identifiers were carried by the cDNA. Via MiXCR, TCRdb re-called the 5' RACE reads, giving one row per CDR3 protein. Of about 220,000 distinct CDR3 sequences detected, roughly 7.5% appear once; the ten largest clones hold 1.9%. V was clipped by 8 bases and J by 4 bases; unmatched bases: 1. The length of the CDR3 is 11 residues. From germline, CDR1 is MGHDK and CDR2 SYGVNS. These data originate in a study of identical twins. All donors were healthy Caucasians. Findings of the study overall: Models came in too low on out-of-frame TCR alpha sharing in monozygotic twins. There were fewer insertions in abundant cord blood beta clonotypes, but memory repertoires showed no such pattern.

The same specimen was also included in a second study, on yellow fever vaccine responses in identical twins.

This clonotype was sampled from a woman aged 18-35 years in good health. The source material was memory (CD45RO+) T cells sorted from blood. The genes are TRBV25-1 and TRBJ2-7; 8 bases match TRBD1. The CDR3, as DNA: TGTGCCAGCGACAGGGGTTACGAGCAGTACTTC. This codes for CASDRGYEQYF.